The sequence of this T cell receptor beta chain was determined in a study of T-cell reconstitution after alpha-beta-depleted transplantation in children. Study-level findings and limits: T-cell numbers and diversity one year post-transplant derived largely from freshly generated T cells. Roughly two months post-transplant, alpha-beta T cells reportedly originated from several hundred graft clones that had expanded. Surviving recipient T cells and thymic progenitors accounted for the high day-60 TCRbeta diversity observed in some patients.

A note on this clonotype: Its specificity is unknown.

Researchers prepared the TCRbeta library using unique molecular identifiers, the study reports. A single record per CDR3 protein comes from TCRdb applying MiXCR to the PCR reads. The sample lists some 830,000 distinct CDR3 sequences, 15% to 20% occurring once. The CDR3 runs to 16 residues. The germline CDR1 and CDR2 sequences are SGHAT and FQNNGV. V was trimmed by 5 bases and J by 4 bases, leaving 20 bases between them. The clonotype originates from a male patient between 10 and 17 years old who had a stem cell transplant for acute lymphoblastic leukemia, so the T cells may come from the graft donor. Sequenced here: PBMCs, mostly from graft donor cells, sampled 360 days after TCRalphabeta/CD19-depleted stem cell transplant. The chain carries TRBV11-2 and TRBJ1-2; no definite D call. Here the CDR3 reads CASSPGPPGMGYGYTF. As DNA, the CDR3 is TGTGCCAGCAGCCCGGGTCCCCCGGGGATGGGCTATGGCTACACCTTC.